Below, 25 T cell receptor beta chains from the same sample are listed, as sequenced in a study of CD8 T cells in ankylosing spondylitis. Each CDR3 protein is one row after TCRdb ran MiXCR on the 5' RACE reads. Among some 130,000 distinct CDR3 sequences, about a tenth were seen once, and the ten largest hold more than 3%. The sample was blood, either unsorted or a sorted T cell fraction (not recorded which). The receptors originated from a male donor with ankylosing spondylitis or in good health (not recorded which).

This clonotype was counted between two and nine times. The chain joins TRBV27 to TRBJ2-2; TRBD1 aligns across 8 bases. Germline values: CDR1 MNHEY, CDR2 SMNVEV (reference sequence). The V and J ends lost 5 bases and 7 bases, in that order; junction bases with no gene match: 6. The CDR3 has 14 residues. The CDR3 nucleotides are TGTGCCAGCAGTGGGTACAGGGGGAGCGGGGAGCTGTTTTTT. This translates into CASSGYRGSGELFF.

This clonotype occurred many times. The V call is TRBV29-1, the J call TRBJ2-7; 9 bases are a match to TRBD2. The V segment lost 4 bases and the J segment 6 bases; nucleotides outside the gene matches: 7. Germline loops: CDR1 SQVTM, CDR2 ANQGSEA. This CDR3 comprises 13 residues. The CDR3 bases are TGCAGCGTTGTAGTAGCGGGAGATGGCGAGCAGTACTTC. The encoded protein is CSVVVAGDGEQYF.

In DNA form, the CDR3 reads TGTGCCAGCAGCTCGGGACTAGCGGGAGTAACGGATGAGCAGTTCTTC. Its translation is CASSSGLAGVTDEQFF. The V and J genes are TRBV5-5 and TRBJ2-1; 14 positions match TRBD2. The length of the CDR3 is 16 residues. Trimming removed 3 bases from V and 8 bases from J; junction bases left unmatched: 7. Germline V gene sequence: CDR1 SGHKS, CDR2 YYEKEE (reference sequence).

This clonotype came up many times. J is TRBJ2-1 and V is TRBV12-3 or TRBV12-4, with D possibly being TRBD2 (5 bases). The CDR3 has 14 amino acids. Trimming stripped 3 bases from V and 6 bases from J, with 12 bases between. The DNA of the CDR3 is TGTGCCAGCAGTTTTTCTGGGAGCGGCAATGAGCAGTTCTTC. It translates to CASSFSGSGNEQFF.

This clonotype was counted a few times. The gene calls are TRBV29-1 and TRBJ2-5; 9 bases are shared with TRBD2. Per germline, CDR1 SQVTM and CDR2 ANQGSEA. Germline trimming cut 2 bases from V and 2 bases from J; bases unmatched to any gene: 3. The CDR3 covers 14 residues. In DNA, the CDR3 is TGCAGCGTTGAATGGCTAGCGGGACAAGAGACCCAGTACTTC. This translates into CSVEWLAGQETQYF.

This clonotype has more than one count but fewer than ten. The gene calls are TRBV28 and TRBJ2-7; TRBD1 matches at 8 bases. This CDR3 is 14 amino acids long. CDR1 MDHEN and CDR2 SYDVKM come from the germline V gene. Trimming cost V 6 bases and J 3 bases; bases outside gene matches: 7. The CDR3 DNA is TGTGCCAGCAGACGGACAGGGCCTAACTACGAGCAGTACTTC. This sequence encodes CASRRTGPNYEQYF.

Ten or more counts support this clonotype. One junction end does not reproduce the germline sequence, and a read error may be involved. The gene calls are TRBV6-5 and TRBJ1-1, with D hard to call. Germline V lookup: CDR1 MNHEY, CDR2 SVGAGI. This CDR3 contains 15 residues. This CDR3 is CASSDSTLSNTEAFF. In DNA, the CDR3 is TGTGCCAGCAGTGACTCGACACTTTCGAACACTGAAGCTTTCTTT.

This clonotype was observed many times. V gene TRBV7-8 combines with J gene TRBJ2-3, with 11 bases matching TRBD2. Trimming cost V 5 bases and J 2 bases; bases outside gene matches: 12. The CDR3 extends over 18 amino acids. Per germline, CDR1 SGHVS and CDR2 FQNEAQ. The CDR3 sequence is CASSLSGRAFALTDTQYF. Written as DNA, the CDR3 is TGTGCCAGCAGCCTTAGCGGGAGGGCCTTCGCTCTCACAGATACGCAGTATTTT.

This clonotype was detected ten times or more. The genes are TRBV20-1 and TRBJ2-2, with D unclear. Trimming took off 0 bases at V and 2 bases at J, with 10 bases between the two ends. This CDR3 comprises 15 residues. CDR1 and CDR2 (germline): DFQATT, SNEGSKA (reference sequence). This CDR3 is CSARDAATNTGELFF. The CDR3 DNA sequence: TGCAGTGCTAGAGATGCGGCTACCAACACCGGGGAGCTGTTTTTT.

This clonotype was found many times. The chain carries TRBV7-9 and TRBJ2-5, with TRBD2 as a possible D gene (5 bases). Germline CDR1 is SEHNR and CDR2 is FQNEAQ (reference sequence). This CDR3 region has 14 residues. Trimming shortened V by 5 bases and J by 3 bases, and 13 bases separated the two germline ends. In DNA, the CDR3 is TGTGCCAGCAGCCGCGGACTCGTCGAAGAGACCCAGTACTTC. Translated, it gives CASSRGLVEETQYF.

There are many counts of this clonotype. This sequence joins TRBV2 and TRBJ2-5; unclear D gene. The ends were cut back, 5 bases at V and 3 bases at J, with 7 bases in the middle. The CDR3 has 12 residues. The germline V gene has CDR1 SNHLY and CDR2 FYNNEI. CDR3 in DNA: TGTGCCAGCAGTATTACAGAAGAGACCCAGTACTTC. Its translation: CASSITEETQYF.

There are many counts of this clonotype. The chain uses TRBV28 and TRBJ2-3, with 8 positions matching TRBD2. The V and J ends lost 6 bases and 6 bases, in that order; junction bases with no gene match: 5. CDR3 length equals 13 residues. CDR1 and CDR2 (germline): MDHEN, SYDVKM. The CDR3 reads CASRISGTDTQYF. The CDR3 DNA reads as TGTGCCAGCAGGATTAGCGGGACTGATACGCAGTATTTT.

This clonotype was counted ten times or more. The CDR3 spells CASSELNPANYGYTF. The CDR3 DNA is TGTGCCAGCAGTGAACTGAACCCGGCAAACTATGGCTACACCTTC. This chain connects TRBV6-1 to TRBJ1-2; D is unresolved. CDR3 length equals 15 residues. Trimming removed 2 bases at V and 2 bases at J, with 12 bases between. From germline, CDR1 is MNHNS and CDR2 SASEGT.

This clonotype appeared many times. The rearrangement joins TRBV5-1 to TRBJ2-7; no clear D. In germline, CDR1 is SGHRS, CDR2 YFSETQ. V was clipped by 3 bases and J by 2 bases, with 15 bases between them. This CDR3 has 15 residues. In nucleotides, the CDR3 is TGCGCCAGCAGCTCTGGTTACGGAACTGCCTACGAGCAGTACTTC. Its protein is CASSSGYGTAYEQYF.

The rearrangement joins TRBV7-3 to TRBJ2-6; the D gene is possibly TRBD1 (5 bases). V was clipped by 5 bases and J by 0 bases, with 14 bases between them. Germline V CDR1 and CDR2: SGHTA, FQGTGA. CDR3 length equals 17 residues. CDR3 nucleotide sequence: TGTGCCAGCAGCCCAGGGCTCCTGAGCTCTGGGGCCAACGTCCTGACTTTC. This sequence encodes CASSPGLLSSGANVLTF.

This clonotype was seen ten or more times. The gene calls are TRBV12-3 or TRBV12-4 and TRBJ1-6, with 10 nucleotides matching TRBD1. J lost 9 bases, V lost 3 bases, and 2 bases had no gene match. This CDR3 region has 14 residues. The CDR3 region has the DNA TGTGCCAGCAGTTTGAGGACAGGGGGTTCACCCCTCCACTTT. Residues: CASSLRTGGSPLHF.

In this sample, this clonotype turned up many times. The chain joins TRBV12-3 or TRBV12-4 to TRBJ1-1; TRBD1 aligns across 8 bases. The CDR3 runs 14 residues. Losses at the gene ends were 3 bases for V and 7 bases for J; bases not matched to a gene: 7. CDR3 loop: CASSFQGARGEAFF. The CDR3 DNA sequence: TGTGCCAGCAGTTTCCAGGGGGCGCGAGGTGAAGCTTTCTTT.

This clonotype showed up many times. The gene calls are TRBV27 and TRBJ2-7, with a possible D match to TRBD2 (5 bases). The V gene's germline CDR1 is MNHEY and CDR2 SMNVEV (reference sequence). V lost 1 base, J lost 1 base, and 17 bases lay in between. The CDR3 is 17 residues long. The CDR3 region is CASSLFSSGLRSYEQYF. CDR3 coding DNA: TGTGCCAGCAGTTTATTTTCATCAGGACTCCGATCCTACGAGCAGTACTTC.

This chain joins TRBV25-1 and TRBJ2-3, with 12 bases matching TRBD2. V trimming: 6 bases; J trimming: 1 base; junction bases outside the gene matches: 5. Germline-derived CDR1 and CDR2 are MGHDK and SYGVNS. The CDR3 contains 16 residues. The CDR3 region has the DNA TGTGCCAGCAGCCCCCGGACTAGCGGGGGCACAGATACGCAGTATTTT. Residues: CASSPRTSGGTDTQYF. Based on the CDR3 plus reference TRBV25-1 and TRBJ2-3, the full variable domain is EADIYQTPRYLVIGTGKKITLECSQTMGHDKMYWYQQDPGMELHLIHYSYGVNSTEKGDLSSESTVSRIRTEHFPLTLESARPSHTSQYLCASSPRTSGGTDTQYFGPGTRLTVL.

The chain links TRBV2 to TRBJ2-3; TRBD2 aligns across 7 bases. The CDR3 extends over 15 amino acids. The trim removed 8 bases at V and 1 base at J, leaving 9 bases unmatched. CDR1 and CDR2 (germline): SNHLY, FYNNEI. The CDR3 region is CASGRKRDRTDTQYF. CDR3 sequence (DNA): TGTGCCAGCGGACGTAAGCGGGATCGCACAGATACGCAGTATTTT.

This clonotype was seen just once. The chain has TRBV4-3 and TRBJ2-1; D is uncertain. The CDR3 runs to 13 residues. Germline lookup yields CDR1 LGHNA and CDR2 YSLEER. The V gene lost 0 bases and the J gene lost 9 bases, with 9 bases spanning the gap. CDR3 residues: CASSQEKALEQFF. In nucleotides, the CDR3 is TGCGCCAGCAGCCAAGAGAAGGCACTTGAGCAGTTCTTC.

This clonotype was seen ten or more times. The CDR3: CASSPNPYDEQFF. The CDR3 coding sequence is TGCGCCAGCAGCCCAAACCCCTATGATGAGCAGTTCTTC. This rearrangement joins TRBV5-1 to TRBJ2-1; D is unclear. The V gene's germline CDR1 is SGHRS and CDR2 YFSETQ. V was shortened by 4 bases and J by 8 bases, with 13 bases between the two germline ends. CDR3 size: 13 residues. The variable domain in full, completed from reference TRBV5-1 and TRBJ2-1, reads KAGVTQTPRYLIKTRGQQVTLSCSPISGHRSVSWYQQTPGQGLQFLFEYFSETQRNKGNFPGRFSGRQFSNSRSEMNVSTLELGDSALYLCASSPNPYDEQFFGPGTRLTVL.

Ten or more counts support this clonotype. The chain has TRBV12-3 or TRBV12-4 and TRBJ2-1; D is possibly TRBD2 (5 bases). V was pared by 3 bases and J by 9 bases, with 12 bases between. CDR3 length: 13 residues. CDR3 sequence: CASSLKGDGEQFF. The CDR3, as DNA: TGTGCCAGCAGTTTGAAGGGAGACGGTGAGCAGTTCTTC.

This clonotype was counted between two and nine times. The V call is TRBV4-3, the J call TRBJ2-3; D remains unclear. The germline V gene has CDR1 LGHNA and CDR2 YSLEER. This CDR3 region has 14 residues. V lost 1 base and J lost 1, with 6 bases in between. As DNA, the CDR3 is TGCGCCAGCAGCCAAGTCCAGGGCACAGATACGCAGTATTTT. This encodes CASSQVQGTDTQYF.

This clonotype has at least ten counts. The chain links TRBV18 to TRBJ2-5, with D unclear. The CDR3 consists of 14 residues. The germline CDR1 and CDR2 sequences are KGHSH and LQKENI. Trimming removed 4 bases at V and 0 bases at J, with 9 bases between. The CDR3 sequence is CASSLQRNQETQYF. The CDR3 coding sequence is TGTGCCAGCTCACTCCAGAGAAACCAAGAGACCCAGTACTTC.